This is a list of T cell receptor beta chains from one sample in a study of T cell responses to AZD1222 COVID-19 vaccine. The table came from immunoSEQ multiplex PCR; TCRdb's copy has only in-frame clones and leaves some out. The table has 140,000 to 150,000 clones, over 90% seen once. The sequencing used peripheral blood, collected on day 0 of AZD1222 vaccination. These receptor sequences come from an adult in good health. CDR3s include the opening cysteine and the closing phenylalanine or tryptophan. D genes are given only for firm matches. Expanded clones get a size class; other rows say once, few or many, or leave the size out.

v_call: TRBV6-1
clone_size: NA
j_call: TRBJ1-1
d_call: NA
cdr3_nt: TGTGCCAGCAGTGAAGCGTTCGACGGGAACACTGAAGCTTTCTTT
cdr3_aa: CASSEAFDGNTEAFF

v_call: TRBV25-1
clone_size: NA
j_call: TRBJ2-1
d_call: NA
cdr3_nt: TGTGCCAGCAGTGAATCGGGGACATGGGAGGCTGAGCAGTTCTTC
cdr3_aa: CASSESGTWEAEQFF

v_call: TRBV9
clone_size: NA
j_call: TRBJ1-1
d_call: NA
cdr3_nt: TGTGCCAGCAGCGTAGGCCCAGGATTGAACACTGAAGCTTTCTTT
cdr3_aa: CASSVGPGLNTEAFF

v_call: TRBV18
clone_size: once
j_call: TRBJ2-1
d_call: TRBD2
cdr3_nt: TGTGCCAGCTCCCGCATTAGCGGGAGGAGGACCTACAATGAGCAGTTCTTC
cdr3_aa: CASSRISGRRTYNEQFF

v_call: TRBV6-5
clone_size: NA
j_call: TRBJ2-5
d_call: TRBD1
cdr3_nt: TGTGCCAGCATCGACAGGGGCCGAGAGACCCAGTACTTC
cdr3_aa: CASIDRGRETQYF

v_call: TRBV5-1
clone_size: once
j_call: TRBJ2-2
d_call: NA
cdr3_nt: TGCGCCAGCAGCCAAGCGAACACCGGGGAGCTGTTTTTT
cdr3_aa: CASSQANTGELFF

v_call: TRBV5-1
clone_size: NA
j_call: TRBJ1-1
d_call: NA
cdr3_nt: TGCGCCAGCAGCTCTCAGGGGTGGAGCACTGAAGCTTTCTTT
cdr3_aa: CASSSQGWSTEAFF

v_call: TRBV29-1
clone_size: NA
j_call: TRBJ2-7
d_call: TRBD1
cdr3_nt: TGCAGCGTTAAAGGGACAGGGGTGGATGAGCAGTACTTC
cdr3_aa: CSVKGTGVDEQYF

v_call: TRBV5-5
clone_size: NA
j_call: TRBJ2-3
d_call: NA
cdr3_nt: TGTGCCAGCAGCCCGGAGGTGACTAGTGGGGATACGCAGTATTTT
cdr3_aa: CASSPEVTSGDTQYF

v_call: TRBV6-5
clone_size: NA
j_call: TRBJ2-6
d_call: NA
cdr3_nt: TGTGCCAGCCTCAGGGTTACGGGGGCCAACGTCCTGACTTTC
cdr3_aa: CASLRVTGANVLTF

v_call: TRBV5-1
clone_size: NA
j_call: TRBJ2-1
d_call: TRBD1
cdr3_nt: TGCGCCAGCAGCATTGGGACAGGGATAAATGAGCAGTTCTTC
cdr3_aa: CASSIGTGINEQFF

v_call: TRBV14
clone_size: once
j_call: TRBJ2-3
d_call: TRBD2
cdr3_nt: TGTGCCAGCAGCCAAGATTATCCCGGGACTAGCAAAAATTTTAGGGATACGCAGTATTTT
cdr3_aa: CASSQDYPGTSKNFRDTQYF